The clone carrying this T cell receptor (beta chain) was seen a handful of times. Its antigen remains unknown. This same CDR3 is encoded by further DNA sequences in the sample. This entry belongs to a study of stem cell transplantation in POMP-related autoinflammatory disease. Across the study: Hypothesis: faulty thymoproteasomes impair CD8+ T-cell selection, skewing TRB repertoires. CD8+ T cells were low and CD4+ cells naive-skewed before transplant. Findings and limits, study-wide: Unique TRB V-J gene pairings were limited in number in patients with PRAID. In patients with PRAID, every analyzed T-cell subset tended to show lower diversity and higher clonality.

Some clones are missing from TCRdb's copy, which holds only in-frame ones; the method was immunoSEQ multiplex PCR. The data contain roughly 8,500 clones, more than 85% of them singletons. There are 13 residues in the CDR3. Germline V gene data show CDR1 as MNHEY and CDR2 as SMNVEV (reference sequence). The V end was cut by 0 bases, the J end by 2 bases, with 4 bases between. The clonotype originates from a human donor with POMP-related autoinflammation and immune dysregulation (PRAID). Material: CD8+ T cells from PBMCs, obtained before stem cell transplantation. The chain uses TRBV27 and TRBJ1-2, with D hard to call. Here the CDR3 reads CASSLSGNYGYTF. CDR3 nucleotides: TGTGCCAGCAGTTTATCAGGGAACTATGGCTACACCTTC.